The following is a TCR beta chain sequence with its context. What it binds is unknown. The data are from a study of T cell responses to AZD1222 COVID-19 vaccine. Study background: The analysis combined second doses at about 4 or about 12 weeks. Broader study findings: Vaccine-associated CD4 TCRs spanned spike, dominant at 160-218 and 743-854. Recipients of two AZD1222 doses showed rising Spike-specific TCR breadth and depth.

Unmatched junction bases numbered 6, after V lost 5 bases and J lost 4 bases. Germline V gene sequence: CDR1 SGHTA, CDR2 FQGNSA. There are 15 residues in the CDR3. Sequenced by immunoSEQ multiplex PCR; TCRdb stores in-frame clones only, minus some. The sample lists some 150,000 clones; about nine tenths were seen once. The input for sequencing was peripheral blood, taken on day 0 of AZD1222 vaccination. This clonotype was sampled from an adult in good health. The chain uses TRBV7-2 and TRBJ1-2; 11 positions agree with TRBD1. The CDR3 region is CASSPGQGALYGYTF. The CDR3 bases are TGTGCCAGCAGCCCCGGACAGGGGGCCCTCTATGGCTACACCTTC.